These 28 T cell receptor beta chains were sequenced from one sample in a study of T cells expressing NK-cell markers. TCRdb derives one entry per CDR3 protein from the 5' RACE reads, leaving out DNA. This sample's clone table lists 350,000 to 450,000 distinct CDR3 sequences. What was sequenced was blood T cells: a sorted CD56 or NKG2C T cell subset, CD4+ or CD8+ T cells, or bulk PBMC T cells (not recorded which). Source of these receptors: a man aged 18-69 years in good health.

The chain couples TRBV11-2 to TRBJ2-1; there is no DNA to check the TCRdb D call of TRBD2. Germline V lookup: CDR1 SGHAT, CDR2 FQNNGV. This CDR3 comprises 15 residues. The CDR3 loop is CASSSATSGGTGQFF.

The chain has TRBV2 and TRBJ1-6; checking the TCRdb D call of TRBD1 is not possible without DNA. Germline loops: CDR1 SNHLY, CDR2 FYNNEI. The CDR3 runs to 13 residues. The CDR3 here is CASMGVENSPLHF.

J is TRBJ2-1 and V is TRBV6-1; TCRdb's D gene call, TRBD1, goes unchecked for lack of DNA. Germline loops: CDR1 MNHNS, CDR2 SASEGT. The CDR3 has 13 amino acids. The CDR3 sequence is CASRDRAYNEQFF.

This chain uses TRBV7-2 with TRBJ1-3; TCRdb names TRBD1, which stays unverified in the absence of DNA. CDR1 is SGHTA, CDR2 FQGNSA, per germline. CDR3 length equals 17 residues. The CDR3 spells CASSLAPRGGSGNTIYF.

The chain is built from TRBV15 and TRBJ1-1; lacking DNA, the TRBD1 call made by TCRdb goes unchecked. The CDR3 is 15 residues long. Germline-derived CDR1 and CDR2 are LNHNV and YYDKDF (reference sequence). Here the CDR3 reads CATSRVTGKDTEAFF.

The V gene is TRBV5-1, the J gene TRBJ2-3. Germline CDR1 and CDR2: SGHRS and YFSETQ. The CDR3 has 16 residues. This chain's CDR3 is CASSLPSRASTDTQYF.

V usage is TRBV2 and J usage is TRBJ1-4. Looked up from germline, CDR1 is SNHLY and CDR2 is FYNNEI. The CDR3 is 15 amino acids. This CDR3 reads CASSRVGGSNEKLFF.

The chain is built from TRBV12-3 or TRBV12-4 and TRBJ2-2; checking the TCRdb D call of TRBD2 is not possible without DNA. The CDR3 has 16 residues. CDR3 protein: CASRVSGALNTGELFF.

The J gene is TRBJ2-3, the V gene TRBV2; TCRdb calls TRBD2, which cannot be checked without DNA. Germline lookup yields CDR1 SNHLY and CDR2 FYNNEI. This CDR3 is built from 14 residues. The CDR3 spells CASTPGRATDTQYF.

The J gene is TRBJ1-2, the V gene TRBV7-2. Germline V gene lookup returns CDR1 SGHTA and CDR2 FQGNSA. CDR3 size: 13 residues. CDR3: CASSLAKLDGYTF.

The V and J genes are TRBV10-3 and TRBJ1-1. Germline V lookup: CDR1 ENHRY, CDR2 SYGVKD. The CDR3 contains 13 residues. CDR3 protein: CAISIGWNTEAFF.

The chain links TRBV5-1 to TRBJ2-3; lacking DNA, the TRBD2 call made by TCRdb goes unchecked. CDR1 and CDR2 (germline): SGHRS, YFSETQ. The CDR3 is 17 amino acids. CDR3 loop: CASGYLAGLQEADTQYF. Based on the CDR3 plus reference TRBV5-1 and TRBJ2-3, the full variable domain is KAGVTQTPRYLIKTRGQQVTLSCSPISGHRSVSWYQQTPGQGLQFLFEYFSETQRNKGNFPGRFSGRQFSNSRSEMNVSTLELGDSALYLCASGYLAGLQEADTQYFGPGTRLTVL.

V usage is TRBV7-6 and J usage is TRBJ2-1. The CDR3 is 13 amino acids. Per germline, CDR1 SGHVS and CDR2 FNYEAQ. CDR3 amino acids: CASSSYSYNEQFF.

The genes are TRBV3-1 and TRBJ2-2; TCRdb designates TRBD1, a call that cannot be tested without DNA. The CDR3 spans 16 residues. Germline CDR1 reads LGHDT; CDR2 reads YNNKEL (reference sequence). CDR3 sequence: CASSLDNRDYTGELFF.

The J gene is TRBJ2-2, the V gene TRBV24-1. The germline gives CDR1 KGHDR, CDR2 SFDVKD. The CDR3 is 15 residues long. The CDR3 sequence: CATSSIQTKTGELFF.

This chain links TRBV5-6 with TRBJ2-7; TCRdb selects TRBD1, and the lack of DNA leaves this call unchecked. Germline V gene data show CDR1 as SGHDT and CDR2 as YYEEEE. The CDR3 runs to 15 residues. The CDR3 loop is CASNLRGRGYYEQYF.

The J gene is TRBJ1-5, the V gene TRBV19; the TCRdb call, TRBD1, lacks DNA for checking. In germline, CDR1 is LNHDA, CDR2 SQIVND (reference sequence). The CDR3 covers 14 residues. The CDR3 protein is CASSASTGSQPQHF. The full variable domain, in which reference TRBV19 and TRBJ1-5 provide the parts outside the CDR3, is DGGITQSPKYLFRKEGQNVTLSCEQNLNHDAMYWYRQDPGQGLRLIYYSQIVNDFQKGDIAEGYSVSREKKESFPLTVTSAQKNPTAFYLCASSASTGSQPQHFGDGTRLSIL.

V and J are TRBV11-1 and TRBJ2-1; TCRdb calls TRBD1, which cannot be checked without DNA. Germline assignment: CDR1 SGHAT and CDR2 FQDESV (reference sequence). The CDR3 is 15 amino acids. The CDR3 sequence is CASSSTGVRGNEQFF.

V usage is TRBV5-1 and J usage is TRBJ2-1; absent DNA, TCRdb's TRBD1 call cannot be checked. Looked up from germline, CDR1 is SGHRS and CDR2 is YFSETQ. The CDR3 is 13 amino acids. CDR3 in amino acids: CASSLGTGVGAFF.

J is TRBJ2-7 and V is TRBV29-1; the D gene TCRdb calls, TRBD1, cannot be checked with no DNA. CDR3 length: 14 residues. Germline CDR1 SQVTM, CDR2 ANQGSEA. The CDR3 loop reads CSVSWGQESYEQYF.

The chain recombines TRBV2 with TRBJ1-1. Germline values: CDR1 SNHLY, CDR2 FYNNEI. The CDR3 sequence is 15 residues long. The CDR3 sequence: CASSYLIGFGTEAFF.

This chain uses TRBV6-1 with TRBJ2-2; the D call of TRBD1 rests on TCRdb alone, since no DNA is present to check it. The CDR3 sequence is 15 residues long. CDR1 is MNHNS, CDR2 SASEGT, per germline. CDR3 residues: CASKWGQQNTGELFF.

V is TRBV2 and J is TRBJ2-1; TCRdb reports TRBD1, a call that lacks DNA to check it against. Germline V gene data show CDR1 as SNHLY and CDR2 as FYNNEI. This CDR3 is built from 13 residues. The CDR3 sequence: CVSCGGEVNEQFF. Filled out from reference TRBV2 and TRBJ2-1, the complete variable domain reads EPEVTQTPSHQVTQMGQEVILRCVPISNHLYFYWYRQILGQKVEFLVSFYNNEISEKSEIFDDQFSVERPDGSNFTLKIRSTKLEDSAMYFCVSCGGEVNEQFFGPGTRLTVL.

The V and J genes are TRBV7-9 and TRBJ2-5; no DNA is available, so the TRBD1 call from TCRdb remains unchecked. The CDR3 consists of 16 residues. CDR1 and CDR2 (germline): SEHNR, FQNEAQ (reference sequence). The CDR3 loop is CASSVGTGAKQETQYF. Full variable domain (outside the CDR3, taken from reference TRBV7-9 and TRBJ2-5): DTGVSQNPRHKITKRGQNVTFRCDPISEHNRLYWYRQTLGQGPEFLTYFQNEAQLEKSRLLSDRFSAERPKGSFSTLEIQRTEQGDSAMYLCASSVGTGAKQETQYFGPGTRLLVL.

The chain uses TRBV20-1 and TRBJ2-7; TCRdb gives TRBD1 as the D gene, but with no DNA this cannot be confirmed. This CDR3 spans 14 amino acids. CDR1 and CDR2 from the germline V gene are DFQATT and SNEGSKA (reference sequence). CDR3 sequence reads: CSAGRGGRNYEQYF.

V is TRBV3-1 and J is TRBJ1-1. The CDR3 is 14 amino acids. Germline values: CDR1 LGHDT, CDR2 YNNKEL (reference sequence). The CDR3 sequence: CASSQELGNTEAFF.

The rearrangement uses TRBV3-1 and TRBJ2-3; the TCRdb call, TRBD2, lacks DNA for checking. This CDR3 has 16 residues. The V gene's germline CDR1 is LGHDT and CDR2 YNNKEL (reference sequence). The CDR3 loop is CASSLPSGGITDTQYF.

The chain couples TRBV6-5 to TRBJ2-1; as DNA is missing, the TRBD1 call by TCRdb cannot be tested. This CDR3 contains 16 residues. CDR1 is MNHEY and CDR2 is SVGAGI in the germline V gene. The CDR3 is CASSYWSGGQNNEQFF.